The 26 T cell receptor beta chains below were found in one sample sequenced in a study of blood T cell repertoires in COVID-19. The table came from immunoSEQ multiplex PCR; TCRdb's copy has only in-frame clones and leaves some out. Of some 97,000 clones listed, 85% are singletons. Specimen: peripheral blood. Every receptor here comes from a human donor in a cohort sampled during active COVID-19.

V gene TRBV7-9 combines with J gene TRBJ1-2, with unresolved D. CDR1 is SEHNR and CDR2 is FQNEAQ in the germline V gene (reference sequence). This CDR3 is built from 15 residues. Trimming left V 0 bases short and J 2 bases short, with 10 bases between. Here the CDR3 reads CASSLARGGNYGYTF. The CDR3 DNA reads TGTGCCAGCAGCTTAGCGCGTGGCGGGAACTATGGCTACACCTTC.

This clone has just a few counts. The rearrangement joins TRBV21-1 to TRBJ2-7; whether TRBD1, the table's D call, matches the DNA was not checked. TRBV21-1 counts as a pseudogene. The CDR3 contains 13 residues. The CDR3 coding sequence is TGTGCCAGCAGCAGCCGGGACAGCTACGAGCAGTACTTC. Protein sequence: CASSSRDSYEQYF.

The chain uses TRBV10-3 and TRBJ1-2, with unresolved D. The CDR3 has 12 amino acids. V was pared by 5 bases and J by 8 bases, with 12 bases between. CDR1 and CDR2 (germline): ENHRY, SYGVKD. CDR3 residues: CAISQADRGYTF. The CDR3 DNA reads TGTGCCATCAGTCAAGCGGACCGAGGCTACACCTTC.

This chain uses TRBV27 with TRBJ2-3; 10 positions match TRBD2. The ends lost 0 bases at V and 6 bases at J; junction bases unmatched: 12. The CDR3 runs to 18 residues. From germline, CDR1 is MNHEY and CDR2 SMNVEV (reference sequence). The CDR3, as DNA: TGTGCCAGCAGTTTATCGAGCCGCCTAGCGGGAGTGTTTGATACGCAGTATTTT. This translates into CASSLSSRLAGVFDTQYF.

The chain employs TRBV4-3 and TRBJ2-1, with a tentative D call TRBD2 (5 bases). The V and J ends lost 1 base and 7 bases respectively, with 14 bases between them. This CDR3 region has 15 residues. Germline CDR1 is LGHNA and CDR2 is YSLEER. CDR3 amino acids: CASSQGLTGLNEQFF. The CDR3 bases are TGCGCCAGCAGCCAAGGGTTAACGGGGTTAAATGAGCAGTTCTTC.

The rearrangement uses TRBV19 and TRBJ2-1, with 10 bases identical to TRBD2. The germline V gene encodes CDR1 LNHDA and CDR2 SQIVND (reference sequence). With V trimmed by 7 bases and J by 5 bases, 8 bases remained unmatched. The CDR3 totals 15 residues. The CDR3 here is CASKNPGLANNEQFF. CDR3 nucleotides: TGTGCCAGTAAAAACCCGGGACTAGCGAACAATGAGCAGTTCTTC.

The chain joins TRBV4-1 to TRBJ2-7; D not resolved. The CDR3 consists of 14 residues. Deletions cut 0 bases from V and 4 bases from J, with 10 bases between. Germline V gene data show CDR1 as MGHRA and CDR2 as YSYEKL. CDR3 coding DNA: TGCGCCAGCAGCCAAGAGCAGGTCTCGTACGAGCAGTACTTC. This codes for CASSQEQVSYEQYF.

The chain employs TRBV27 and TRBJ1-5; 8 bases fit TRBD1. The J segment lost 1 base and the V segment lost 6 bases, leaving 8 bases of the junction unmatched. Per the germline V gene, CDR1 is MNHEY and CDR2 is SMNVEV (reference sequence). This CDR3 contains 16 residues. The CDR3 nucleotides are TGTGCCAGCAGACAAGGACAGGGCTCAAGCAATCAGCCCCAGCATTTT. It codes for CASRQGQGSSNQPQHF.

The chain carries TRBV19 and TRBJ2-3; 7 positions match TRBD2. The CDR3 length is 18 residues. The germline CDR1 and CDR2 sequences are LNHDA and SQIVND (reference sequence). J lost 0 bases, V lost 0 bases, and 9 bases had no gene match. The CDR3 sequence is CASSIDRSSGSSTDTQYF. The CDR3 coding sequence is TGTGCCAGTAGTATAGATCGGTCTAGCGGTTCTAGCACAGATACGCAGTATTTT.

This sequence joins TRBV5-1 and TRBJ2-2, with 9 bases lining up with TRBD2. The CDR3 has 15 residues. CDR1 and CDR2 from the germline V gene are SGHRS and YFSETQ. The trim removed 4 bases at V and 5 bases at J, leaving 6 bases unmatched. CDR3 in DNA: TGCGCCAGCAGCCGTAGCGGGAGTTGGACCGGGGAGCTGTTTTTT. It yields the protein CASSRSGSWTGELFF.

The chain carries TRBV7-2 and TRBJ2-2; D not resolved. This CDR3 is built from 13 residues. Deletions cut 3 bases from V and 4 bases from J, with 6 bases between. CDR1 is SGHTA, CDR2 FQGNSA, per germline. CDR3 DNA: TGTGCCAGCAGCTTTGAGAGCACCGGGGAGCTGTTTTTT. Translated, it gives CASSFESTGELFF.

V usage is TRBV4-1 and J usage is TRBJ1-2; 7 bases align to TRBD1. CDR1 is MGHRA, CDR2 YSYEKL, per germline. CDR3 size: 16 residues. V lost 2 bases, J lost 4 bases, and 10 bases stayed unmatched. The CDR3 DNA follows: TGCGCCAGCAGCCAACCCCGACAGGGCTACGGCTATGGCTACACCTTC. It codes for CASSQPRQGYGYGYTF.

The chain combines TRBV5-6 with TRBJ1-2; the D gene is possibly TRBD1 (5 bases). Germline V gives CDR1 SGHDT, CDR2 YYEEEE. Trimming removed 6 bases at V and 0 bases at J, with 12 bases between. This CDR3 region has 14 residues. CDR3 protein: CASKDTRTNYGYTF. The CDR3 DNA follows: TGTGCCAGCAAGGACACCCGAACTAACTATGGCTACACCTTC.

The chain is built from TRBV13 and TRBJ2-3; 8 positions match TRBD1. Looked up from germline, CDR1 is PRHDT and CDR2 is FYEKMQ (reference sequence). The CDR3 extends over 17 amino acids. J lost 6 bases, V lost 5 bases, and 16 bases had no gene match. CDR3: CASSRRTGSNYPDTQYF. The CDR3 DNA reads TGTGCCAGCAGCCGAAGGACAGGGTCGAACTACCCCGATACGCAGTATTTT.

Worth noting for this clone: In the same sample, other DNA sequences code for this CDR3. V usage is TRBV5-1 and J usage is TRBJ2-1; 10 positions agree with TRBD2. Trimming took 4 bases from V and 1 from J; bases not matched to a gene: 2. The V gene's germline CDR1 is SGHRS and CDR2 YFSETQ. CDR3 length equals 15 residues. The CDR3 DNA follows: TGCGCCAGCAGCCCTAGCGGGAGTTCCTACAATGAGCAGTTCTTC. As protein: CASSPSGSSYNEQFF.

The genes are TRBV30 and TRBJ2-7; unclear D gene. Trimming took off 1 base at V and 0 bases at J, with 10 bases between the two ends. Germline values: CDR1 GTSNPN, CDR2 SVGIG (reference sequence). This CDR3 region has 14 residues. CDR3: CAWSGPSSSYEQYF. The CDR3, as DNA: TGTGCCTGGAGTGGTCCCTCGAGCTCCTACGAGCAGTACTTC. Drawing the rest from reference TRBV30 and TRBJ2-7, the complete variable domain is SQTIHQWPATLVQPVGSPLSLECTVEGTSNPNLYWYRQAAGRGLQLLFYSVGIGQISSEVPQNLSASRPQDRQFILSSKKLLLSDSGFYLCAWSGPSSSYEQYFGPGTRLTVT.

The chain recombines TRBV6-2 or TRBV6-3 with TRBJ2-7; D call uncertain. The CDR3 runs to 13 residues. Looked up from germline, CDR1 is MNHEY and CDR2 is SVGEGT. V was cut by 5 bases and J by 10 bases, with 18 bases left in between. Here the CDR3 reads CASSNPGIYFQYF. The CDR3 DNA reads as TGTGCCAGCAGTAACCCAGGCATCTATTTTCAGTACTTC.

The chain uses TRBV2 and TRBJ1-1; 9 bases align to TRBD1. Trimming at V came to 6 bases and at J to 2 bases, leaving 7 bases not matched to a gene. This CDR3 contains 15 residues. Per the germline V gene, CDR1 is SNHLY and CDR2 is FYNNEI. The DNA of the CDR3 is TGTGCCAGCAGATTCCGGGACAGGGTTAACACTGAAGCTTTCTTT. This codes for CASRFRDRVNTEAFF.

The chain uses TRBV7-2 and TRBJ1-2; D may be TRBD1 (5 bases). V was clipped by 6 bases and J by 8 bases, with 16 bases between them. The CDR3 consists of 13 residues. Germline CDR1 is SGHTA and CDR2 is FQGNSA. CDR3 coding DNA: TGTGCCAGCAGACCTAACACAGGACAAGGCTACACCTTC. This sequence encodes CASRPNTGQGYTF.

This clone was picked up a small number of times. The chain carries TRBV10-3 and TRBJ2-1; D is uncertain. CDR1 ENHRY and CDR2 SYGVKD come from the germline V gene. CDR3 length: 12 amino acids. V was shortened by 10 bases and J by 4 bases, with 11 bases between the two germline ends. The chain's CDR3 is CATARQYNEQFF. CDR3 sequence (DNA): TGTGCCACCGCCAGGCAGTACAATGAGCAGTTCTTC.

V and J are TRBV5-8 and TRBJ2-5; 10 bases agree with TRBD2. CDR1 and CDR2 (germline): SGHTS, YDEGEE. The CDR3 covers 14 residues. The ends lost 4 bases at V and 2 bases at J; junction bases unmatched: 2. CDR3 in amino acids: CASSILAGQETQYF. CDR3 in DNA: TGTGCCAGCAGCATACTAGCGGGGCAAGAGACCCAGTACTTC.

This clone was found a few times. The chain recombines TRBV6-1 with TRBJ2-7; 14 nucleotides match TRBD2. Trimming at V came to 3 bases and at J to 1 base, leaving 11 bases not matched to a gene. The V gene's germline CDR1 is MNHNS and CDR2 SASEGT. The CDR3 spans 19 residues. The CDR3 DNA reads TGTGCCAGCAGTGACTTGGGACTAGCGGGAGATTGGATATCCTACGAGCAGTACTTC. This codes for CASSDLGLAGDWISYEQYF.

The chain carries TRBV7-9 and TRBJ2-3; TRBD2 matches at 7 bases. The germline gives CDR1 SEHNR, CDR2 FQNEAQ (reference sequence). This CDR3 has 14 amino acids. Germline trimming cut 5 bases from V and 2 bases from J; bases unmatched to any gene: 4. CDR3: CASSLREFTDTQYF. CDR3 nucleotides: TGTGCCAGCAGCCTGCGGGAGTTCACAGATACGCAGTATTTT.

The CDR3 DNA reads TGTGCCAGCAGCTTGGTGGGGGCAAACTATGGCTACACCTTC. Protein: CASSLVGANYGYTF. The chain joins TRBV5-4 to TRBJ1-2; tentative D call: TRBD1 (6 bases). Trimming removed 0 bases from V and 2 bases from J, with 8 bases in between. This CDR3 region has 14 residues. CDR1 SGHNT and CDR2 YYREEE come from the germline V gene (reference sequence).

The chain joins TRBV18 to TRBJ2-7; TRBD1 matches at 7 bases. Looked up from germline, CDR1 is KGHSH and CDR2 is LQKENI. This CDR3 contains 15 residues. The V gene end was trimmed by 4 bases and the J gene end by 1 base; junction bases not matched to a gene: 7. In DNA, the CDR3 is TGTGCCAGCTCACAGAGGGACAGCCGGTCCTACGAGCAGTACTTC. It codes for CASSQRDSRSYEQYF.

The chain has TRBV7-2 and TRBJ1-6, with 7 bases matching TRBD1. From germline, CDR1 is SGHTA and CDR2 FQGNSA. With 4 bases clipped from V and 4 bases from J, the junction kept 10 bases outside the gene matches. This CDR3 has 17 amino acids. CDR3 nucleotide sequence: TGTGCCAGCAGCTCATGGACAGGTGCCATATATAATTCACCCCTCCACTTT. Amino acids: CASSSWTGAIYNSPLHF.